The present entry profiles one T cell receptor (beta chain) with its context. Antigen: not known. Germline V gives CDR1 SGHRS, CDR2 YFSETQ. The CDR3 loop spans 14 amino acids. The V and J ends lost 0 bases and 5 bases respectively, with 11 bases between them. This entry comes from a study of chemoradiotherapy in HPV16-positive cancers. Study-wide results and limits: Non-HPV-specific T cells did not expand in tumors during treatment, whereas candidate HPV-specific clones and E7-related motifs did.

The assay was immunoSEQ multiplex PCR, and TCRdb's table has in-frame clones only and misses some. The sample yields tens of thousands of clones, roughly 87% seen once. This chain connects TRBV5-1 to TRBJ2-5; D possibly matches TRBD1 or TRBD2 (6 bases each). The sequence derives from a human donor with HPV-associated anogenital cancer. Sequenced material: blood, taken from a patient who underwent chemoradiotherapy. The CDR3 sequence is CASSLGQGRETQYF. CDR3 nucleotide sequence: TGCGCCAGCAGCTTGGGGCAGGGGAGGGAGACCCAGTACTTC. Together with reference TRBV5-1 and TRBJ2-5, the CDR3 gives the full variable domain: KAGVTQTPRYLIKTRGQQVTLSCSPISGHRSVSWYQQTPGQGLQFLFEYFSETQRNKGNFPGRFSGRQFSNSRSEMNVSTLELGDSALYLCASSLGQGRETQYFGPGTRLLVL.